The clone carrying this T cell receptor beta chain showed up just a few times. TCR alpha and TCR beta cDNA libraries carrying sample barcodes and UMIs were produced by 5'RACE using constant-segment primers. TCRdb analysed the 5' RACE reads with MiXCR anew, one entry per CDR3 protein. Here the sample spans a few hundred thousand distinct CDR3 sequences, approximately 29% being singletons. The data originate from a study of T-cell memory formation after mild COVID-19. J lost 2 bases, V lost 3 bases, and 5 bases had no gene match. The CDR3 is 17 residues long. CDR1 and CDR2 from the germline V gene are SGHRS and YFSETQ.

The clonotype originates from an adult woman who had mild COVID-19 (a few samples of this study predate the infection). Cell type and time point are not known. The chain carries TRBV5-1 and TRBJ2-3, with 14 bases fitting TRBD2. Sequenced sample: PBMCs or a T cell subset sorted from them (not recorded which). The CDR3 nucleotides read TGCGCCAGCAGCTCCGGGACTAGCGGGGGACCCACAGATACGCAGTATTTT. Protein sequence: CASSSGTSGGPTDTQYF. Filled out from reference TRBV5-1 and TRBJ2-3, the complete variable domain reads KAGVTQTPRYLIKTRGQQVTLSCSPISGHRSVSWYQQTPGQGLQFLFEYFSETQRNKGNFPGRFSGRQFSNSRSEMNVSTLELGDSALYLCASSSGTSGGPTDTQYFGPGTRLTVL.